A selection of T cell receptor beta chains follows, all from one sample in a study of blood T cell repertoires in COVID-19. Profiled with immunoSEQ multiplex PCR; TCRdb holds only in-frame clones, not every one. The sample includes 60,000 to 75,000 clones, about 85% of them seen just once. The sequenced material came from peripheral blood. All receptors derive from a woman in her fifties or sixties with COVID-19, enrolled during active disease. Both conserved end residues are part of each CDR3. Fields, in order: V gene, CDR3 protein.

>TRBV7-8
CASSLPWDRVDQPQHF
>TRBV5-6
CASSFRIQGLTNTEAFF
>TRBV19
CASTQAQGGNTEAFF
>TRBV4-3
CASSQRGGNTEAFF
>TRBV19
CASSIMTSGSPGELFF
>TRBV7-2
CASSLRDFSPYEQYF
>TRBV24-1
CATSDRLAGISNEQFF
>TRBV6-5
CASSFRTSLNTGELFF
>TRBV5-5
CASSSSGGKLFF
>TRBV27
CASSLNPAGTSGTGELFF
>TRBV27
CASSRWTSDEKLFF
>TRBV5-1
CASSLEGTVNNEQFF
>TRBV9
CASSVVTDTGELFF
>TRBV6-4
CASSGTGNLGYSNQPQHF
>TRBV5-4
CASNPHGRAGNEQFF
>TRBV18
CASQLAESSYNEQFF
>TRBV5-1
CASSTGTSGYNEQFF
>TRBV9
CASSPTGTDNSPLHF
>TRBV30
CAWRHADTQYF
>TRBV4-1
CASSRTSTPSGLNTGELFF
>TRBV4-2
CASSPPGTGVGYTF
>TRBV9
CASSVVLGGLAGHTGELFF
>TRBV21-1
CASGSAVKREISYNEQFF
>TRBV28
CASSPARTGRNSPLHF
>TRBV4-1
CASSQAREGNTIYF
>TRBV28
CASSTGTSASYNEQFF
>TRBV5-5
CASSSTSGRDEQYF
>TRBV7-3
CASSRAGTSRETQYF
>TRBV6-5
CASSPLQGAYGYTF
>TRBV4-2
CASSQDRRAREQFF
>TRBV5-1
CASSLPGAGGEAFF
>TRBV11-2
CASSLEVGGYNEQFF
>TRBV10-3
CAISVTGLNTEAFF
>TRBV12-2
CASRLSGGRGADTQYF
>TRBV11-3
CASSFHPNTEAFF
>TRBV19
CASSQPSGSVTDTQYF
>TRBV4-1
CASSQAEGQVYGYTF
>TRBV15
CATSSGGTGLNQPQHF
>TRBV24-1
CATSDPWGGGSSYNEQFF
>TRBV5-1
CASSSTGDPNYGYTF